This T cell receptor (beta chain) was retrieved from a study of blood T cell repertoires in COVID-19. Study-wide context: The United States, Italy and Spain provided the acute and convalescent COVID-19 samples. In each case, the material was cDNA or gDNA derived from T cells, B-cell-depleted T cells, or PBMCs.

Per the original data handling: Amplification with reference gene primers provided the estimates of nucleated cell counts. Method: immunoSEQ multiplex PCR; TCRdb's copy keeps in-frame clones and lacks some. V, J and clone size were drawn from that table, and D and trimming were deduced from the DNA. The sample includes about 300,000 clones, more than 70% of them seen just once. Followed longitudinally, the Seattle patients had been enrolled during active infection. Germline CDR1 MNHEY, CDR2 SMNVEV (reference sequence). V lost 6 bases, J lost 2 bases, and 10 bases lay in between. This CDR3 is 13 amino acids long.

The chain has TRBV27 and TRBJ1-2; D not resolved. What was sequenced was peripheral blood. This TCR was recovered from a woman aged 25 to 39 with COVID-19, enrolled during active disease. As DNA, the CDR3 is TGTGCCAGCAGACGGGGAATAAACTATGGCTACACCTTC. It specifies CASRRGINYGYTF.